This TCR beta chain derives from a study of Ad26.COV2.S vaccination and SARS-CoV-2 variants. Study as a whole: Administration of Ad26.COV2.S was intramuscular, either once or twice 56 days apart.

Sequencing was performed with immunoSEQ multiplex PCR; in TCRdb, only in-frame clones are kept and a portion is missing. The data show around 500,000 clones, with about 88% seen just once and 1.7% held by the top ten. As to treatment: some 20 received Ad26.COV2.S at low or high dose, single or two shots; about 5 received placebo; per-sample allocation not given. Specimens were obtained on day 63 following the first vaccine or placebo injection. V was clipped by 2 bases and J by 5 bases, with 19 bases between them. Germline V CDR1 and CDR2: MNHNS, SASEGT. The CDR3 length is 17 residues. This TCR was recovered from a person aged 18-60 years who received the Ad26.COV2.S COVID-19 vaccine or a placebo. V is TRBV6-1 and J is TRBJ1-5, with D maybe TRBD1 (5 bases). The source material was peripheral blood, sampled in a trial of Ad26.COV2.S vaccine versus placebo. Here the CDR3 reads CASSEIGGHPPDQPQHF. The CDR3 DNA reads TGTGCCAGCAGTGAAATCGGAGGACACCCTCCTGATCAGCCCCAGCATTTT.